These 12 T cell receptor beta chains were sequenced from one sample in a study of metastatic and nonmetastatic thyroid tumors. TCRdb re-analyzed the PCR reads through MiXCR. Of about 38,000 clones listed, approximately 44% were seen once; the top ten hold less than 25%. None of the patients had undergone any treatment ahead of thyroid surgery. The source material was tumor tissue. Receptors were obtained from a male donor with papillary thyroid cancer or a benign thyroid nodule (not recorded which). Some clones in this sample may be carry-over from other donors' samples.

Only a few counts were recorded for this clone. J is TRBJ2-1 and V is TRBV28; 16 positions match TRBD2. The J segment lost 8 bases and the V segment lost 2 bases, leaving 3 bases of the junction unmatched. Germline V gives CDR1 MDHEN, CDR2 SYDVKM. This CDR3 region has 16 residues. The CDR3 coding sequence is TGTGCCAGCAGTTTAGGGGGACTAGCGGGAGGGTATGAGCAGTTCTTC. Translation gives CASSLGGLAGGYEQFF.

This clone was seen a few times. The gene calls are TRBV12-3 or TRBV12-4 and TRBJ2-3; TRBD2 matches 8 bases. The CDR3 is 14 amino acids. The V segment lost 5 bases and the J segment 2 bases; nucleotides outside the gene matches: 3. Written as DNA, the CDR3 is TGTGCCAGCAGTCCGGGGGGGACCACAGATACGCAGTATTTT. Translating it yields CASSPGGTTDTQYF.

The sample holds a few counts of this clone. The gene calls are TRBV29-1 and TRBJ2-1; TRBD2 agrees at 7 bases. Per germline, CDR1 SQVTM and CDR2 ANQGSEA. The CDR3 totals 12 residues. J was trimmed by 8 bases and V by 6 bases; bases with no gene match: 7. CDR3 DNA: TGCAGCGTGCGACTAGCCGTACATGAGCAGTTCTTC. This sequence encodes CSVRLAVHEQFF.

This rearrangement joins TRBV4-2 to TRBJ2-7, with D maybe TRBD2 (6 bases). The germline V gene has CDR1 LGHNA and CDR2 YNFKEQ. V shed 0 bases and J shed 5 bases, with 14 bases lying between them. The CDR3 totals 15 residues. In DNA form, the CDR3 reads TGTGCCAGCAGCCAAGATCGGGGGAGTTTGGACGAGCAGTACTTC. Protein: CASSQDRGSLDEQYF.

This clone occurred a few times. The chain combines TRBV11-2 with TRBJ1-2; no reliable D call. Germline V CDR1 and CDR2: SGHAT, FQNNGV. Deletions cut 5 bases from V and 3 bases from J, with 10 bases between. The CDR3 has 13 amino acids. CDR3 sequence: CASSILLDYGYTF. CDR3 nucleotides: TGTGCCAGCAGCATATTACTCGACTATGGCTACACCTTC.

This clone was observed a handful of times. The V and J genes are TRBV6-6 and TRBJ1-1; 8 nucleotides align to TRBD1. With V trimmed by 3 bases and J by 5 bases, 5 bases remained unmatched. Germline CDR1 is MNHNY and CDR2 is SVGAGI (reference sequence). The CDR3 runs 14 residues. CDR3 nucleotides: TGTGCCAGCAGTTATGACAGGGGTAGGACTGAAGCTTTCTTT. It encodes CASSYDRGRTEAFF.

The chain is built from TRBV20-1 and TRBJ1-6; the match to TRBD1 covers 9 bases. The V gene end was trimmed by 7 bases and the J gene end by 7 bases; junction bases not matched to a gene: 8. Germline V gene sequence: CDR1 DFQATT, CDR2 SNEGSKA (reference sequence). The CDR3 has 14 residues. The CDR3 region is CSVFTGGKNSPLHF. The CDR3 DNA follows: TGCAGTGTTTTCACAGGGGGCAAGAATTCACCCCTCCACTTT.

This clone has a handful of counts. CDR3 residues: CASSYSWREFPDTQYF. CDR3 nucleotide sequence: TGTGCCAGCAGTTACTCGTGGCGGGAGTTCCCAGATACGCAGTATTTT. The chain couples TRBV6-2 or TRBV6-3 to TRBJ2-3, with TRBD2 matching over 7 bases. Germline lookup yields CDR1 MNHEY and CDR2 SVGEGT. CDR3 size: 16 residues. The trim removed 0 bases at V and 4 bases at J, leaving 7 bases unmatched.

The gene calls are TRBV20-1 and TRBJ2-7; D not certain. The CDR3 is 14 residues long. CDR1 and CDR2 from the germline V gene are DFQATT and SNEGSKA (reference sequence). The ends were cut back, 3 bases at V and 3 bases at J, with 15 bases in the middle. The CDR3 DNA sequence: TGCAGTGCTAGGATGGCCAGGAACTTCTACGAGCAGTACTTC. This sequence encodes CSARMARNFYEQYF.

This clone is large in the sample. The chain is built from TRBV5-1 and TRBJ1-5, with TRBD1 as a possible D gene (5 bases). The CDR3 extends over 13 amino acids. Trimming shortened V by 0 bases and J by 7 bases, and 8 bases separated the two germline ends. Germline CDR1 SGHRS, CDR2 YFSETQ. The CDR3 protein is CASSLARGQPQHF. As DNA, the CDR3 is TGCGCCAGCAGCTTGGCGCGGGGGCAGCCCCAGCATTTT.

This clone was counted between two and nine times. This chain links TRBV6-5 with TRBJ2-7; D is undetermined. Germline CDR1 and CDR2: MNHEY and SVGAGI. The CDR3 spans 15 residues. Trimming shortened V by 0 bases and J by 2 bases, and 11 bases separated the two germline ends. CDR3 in amino acids: CASSYSPDGAYEQYF. Written as DNA, the CDR3 is TGTGCCAGCAGTTACTCCCCCGACGGAGCCTACGAGCAGTACTTC.

The chain couples TRBV20-1 to TRBJ2-3, with a possible D match to TRBD1 (6 bases). This CDR3 contains 16 residues. The V end lost 0 bases, the J end lost 0 bases, and 13 bases lay between the germline ends. Germline V gene data show CDR1 as DFQATT and CDR2 as SNEGSKA (reference sequence). The CDR3: CSARDLGGYSTDTQYF. Here the CDR3 DNA reads TGCAGTGCTAGAGATCTAGGGGGTTATAGCACAGATACGCAGTATTTT.